Ten or more counts support the clone carrying this TCR beta chain. The antigen is undetermined. The data stem from a study of read filtering for tumor transcriptome and immune sequencing. Study conclusions and caveats: In IR-seq, single-read clonotypes were about 80% of clonotypes but around 3.5% of reads.

This library used roughly 400 ng RNA and molecular barcoded adaptors spanning alpha/delta and beta/gamma chains. Each CDR3 protein gets one entry after TCRdb re-called the reads with MiXCR. The table has under 150,000 distinct CDR3 sequences, roughly 13% seen once. The source of this sequence is a donor at least 40 years old with multiple myeloma. Source material: a population of CD138-negative cells sorted from bone marrow.

The CDR3 bases are TGTGCCAGCAGCTCCAGGACTAGCTCCTACAATGAGCAGTTCTTC. Its protein product is CASSSRTSSYNEQFF. The chain recombines TRBV7-8 with TRBJ2-1, with 7 bases that match TRBD2. Germline loops: CDR1 SGHVS, CDR2 FQNEAQ. Germline trimming cut 4 bases from V and 0 bases from J; bases unmatched to any gene: 3. The CDR3 totals 15 residues.